This entry lists 17 T cell receptor beta chains sequenced from one sample in a study of blood T cells in healthy people across ages. The use of a sample-barcoded 5' primer and a J-beta primer mix characterized a second PCR of roughly 6 to 11 cycles. MiXCR, run by TCRdb on the 5' RACE reads, gives a single entry per CDR3 protein. The data contain around 800,000 distinct CDR3 sequences, about 47% of them singletons. The sequenced sample consisted of blood. These receptor sequences come from a man aged 80 or over in good health.

This clonotype occurred once. A junction end diverges from the germline sequence, so it may reflect a read error. The chain joins TRBV4-3 to TRBJ2-6; D perhaps matches TRBD2 (5 bases). The CDR3 has 17 residues. Germline CDR1 is LGHNA and CDR2 is YSLEER. The CDR3 DNA reads TGCGTCAGCAGCCCCGACTCCGGGGTTTCCGGGGCCAACGTCCTGACTTTC. Translation: CVSSPDSGVSGANVLTF.

This clonotype was counted ten times or more. The chain is built from TRBV6-5 and TRBJ2-5, with 8 bases aligning to TRBD2. Germline V gene sequence: CDR1 MNHEY, CDR2 SVGAGI. With 8 bases clipped from V and 3 bases from J, the junction kept 5 bases outside the gene matches. This CDR3 has 13 residues. The chain's CDR3 is CASRELAEETQYF. In DNA, the CDR3 is TGTGCCAGCCGGGAACTAGCGGAAGAGACCCAGTACTTC.

This clonotype was observed a few times. The CDR3 DNA follows: TGCGCCAGCAGCCCCGGGACTAGCGGGAGATTACTCCGCCTCAATGAGCAGTTCTTC. Protein product: CASSPGTSGRLLRLNEQFF. The V gene is TRBV4-1, the J gene TRBJ2-1; 14 nucleotides line up with TRBD2. This CDR3 has 19 amino acids. V lost 4 bases to trimming and J lost 6 bases; unmatched junction nucleotides: 14. The germline V gene has CDR1 MGHRA and CDR2 YSYEKL.

The V gene is TRBV20-1, the J gene TRBJ2-4; D tentatively reads TRBD1 or TRBD2 (5 bases each). The DNA matches TRBJ2-7 better at its end, which makes the J call doubtful. CDR3 size: 12 residues. CDR1 is DFQATT, CDR2 SNEGSKA, per germline (reference sequence). The CDR3 bases are TGCAGTGCTAGTGGGGGAGCCTACGAGCAGTACTTC. Encoded protein: CSASGGAYEQYF.

The DNA for the CDR3 is TGCAGTGCTAGGAAACTAGCGGGAGTTGAGACCCAGTACTTC. Protein sequence: CSARKLAGVETQYF. The chain has TRBV20-1 and TRBJ2-5, with 11 bases that match TRBD2. Trimming took 3 bases from V and 5 from J; bases not matched to a gene: 5. CDR1 and CDR2 (germline): DFQATT, SNEGSKA (reference sequence). The CDR3 contains 14 residues.

Only a few counts were recorded for this clonotype. V and J are TRBV3-1 and TRBJ1-2; D possibly corresponds to TRBD1 (5 bases). The CDR3 length is 15 residues. V was shortened by 0 bases and J by 2 bases, with 10 bases between the two germline ends. CDR1 is LGHDT and CDR2 is YNNKEL in the germline V gene (reference sequence). The CDR3 nucleotides read TGTGCCAGCAGCCAAGAGGGGACGGCGAACTATGGCTACACCTTC. Translated: CASSQEGTANYGYTF.

V gene TRBV4-3 combines with J gene TRBJ1-2, with 9 nucleotides matching TRBD1. With V trimmed by 1 base and J by 8 bases, 29 bases remained unmatched. This CDR3 comprises 22 residues. Germline V CDR1 and CDR2: LGHNA, YSLEER. CDR3 in amino acids: CASSQVRDRVLTTQIVQEGYTF. As DNA, the CDR3 is TGCGCCAGCAGCCAAGTCCGGGACAGGGTTCTTACTACCCAAATTGTTCAGGAGGGCTACACCTTC.

The genes are TRBV7-2 and TRBJ1-5; possibly TRBD1 for D (6 bases). The V gene lost 5 bases and the J gene lost 3 bases, with 14 bases spanning the gap. The V gene's germline CDR1 is SGHTA and CDR2 FQGNSA. The CDR3 sequence is 15 residues long. The CDR3 protein is CASSITQGFNQPQHF. For the CDR3, the DNA is TGTGCCAGCAGCATCACTCAGGGGTTCAATCAGCCCCAGCATTTT. Using reference TRBV7-2 and TRBJ1-5 for the parts outside the CDR3, the full variable domain is GAGVSQSPSNKVTEKGKDVELRCDPISGHTALYWYRQSLGQGLEFLIYFQGNSAPDKSGLPSDRFSAERTGGSVSTLTIQRTQQEDSAVYLCASSITQGFNQPQHFGDGTRLSIL.

V is TRBV29-1 and J is TRBJ2-1; the D gene is possibly TRBD2 (6 bases). The V and J ends lost 6 bases and 12 bases respectively, with 21 bases between them. The CDR3 length is 13 residues. Germline CDR1 is SQVTM and CDR2 is ANQGSEA. The CDR3 reads CSVASAGGGVQFF. Written as DNA, the CDR3 is TGCAGCGTCGCCTCTGCCGGCGGAGGGGTGCAGTTCTTC.

The chain uses TRBV7-2 and TRBJ2-7; 10 nucleotides line up with TRBD2. With the DNA end fitting TRBJ2-4 better, the J assignment may be wrong. The CDR3 totals 15 residues. The germline gives CDR1 SGHTA, CDR2 FQGNSA. DNA of the CDR3: TGTGCCAGCACCACGACAAGCGGGGGGGGAAACATTCAGTACTTC. Translated: CASTTTSGGGNIQYF.

The chain combines TRBV6-6 with TRBJ1-1; D is unresolved. Trimming shortened V by 0 bases and J by 0 bases, and 11 bases separated the two germline ends. Germline V CDR1 and CDR2: MNHNY, SVGAGI (reference sequence). The CDR3 runs 16 residues. The CDR3 DNA sequence: TGTGCCAGCAGTTACTCGGGAGGCCTCATGAACACTGAAGCTTTCTTT. Protein sequence: CASSYSGGLMNTEAFF.

This clonotype came up a few times. This chain links TRBV5-6 with TRBJ2-4, with TRBD2 as a possible D gene (6 bases). Matching the DNA end better, TRBJ2-7 makes the J call doubtful. There are 16 residues in the CDR3. Germline CDR1 and CDR2: SGHDT and YYEEEE. The chain's CDR3 is CASSLVSEGPHYEQYF. Here the CDR3 DNA reads TGTGCCAGCAGCTTGGTTTCGGAGGGACCGCACTACGAGCAGTACTTC.

This clonotype was counted ten times or more. The chain couples TRBV28 to TRBJ1-5; 8 nucleotides agree with TRBD1. The CDR3 covers 13 residues. CDR1 is MDHEN, CDR2 SYDVKM, per germline. The V gene end was trimmed by 6 bases and the J gene end by 4 bases; junction bases not matched to a gene: 2. CDR3 protein: CASRQGGNQPQHF. The CDR3 DNA sequence: TGTGCCAGCAGACAGGGGGGGAATCAGCCCCAGCATTTT.

V and J are TRBV9 and TRBJ2-7; TRBD2 matches 11 bases. With 0 bases clipped from V and 6 bases from J, the junction kept 8 bases outside the gene matches. The germline gives CDR1 SGDLS, CDR2 YYNGEE. The CDR3 contains 16 residues. In DNA form, the CDR3 reads TGTGCCAGCAGCGTAGTAGCGGGAGGGCCCTGGAGCGAGCAGTACTTC. This codes for CASSVVAGGPWSEQYF.

This clonotype was recorded at least ten times. For the CDR3, the DNA is TGTGCCACTAGAGGGGTGGCCAACGTCCTGACTTTC. Translated, it gives CATRGVANVLTF. The genes are TRBV28 and TRBJ2-6; D may match TRBD1 or TRBD2 (5 bases each). The length of the CDR3 is 12 residues. Trimming removed 10 bases at V and 6 bases at J, with 10 bases between. The V gene's germline CDR1 is MDHEN and CDR2 SYDVKM.

The V and J genes are TRBV9 and TRBJ2-2; D ambiguous. V was trimmed by 1 base and J by 7 bases, leaving 5 bases between them. There are 12 residues in the CDR3. CDR1 and CDR2 from the germline V gene are SGDLS and YYNGEE. The CDR3 DNA sequence: TGTGCCAGCAGCGTACAGAACGGGGAGCTGTTTTTT. Translated: CASSVQNGELFF.

The CDR3, as DNA: TGTGCCAGCAGGAAACAGGGGGCGCGCGGGGCCAACGTCCTGACTTTC. It codes for CASRKQGARGANVLTF. J is TRBJ2-6 and V is TRBV27, with 9 bases aligning to TRBD1. The ends lost 6 bases at V and 4 bases at J; junction bases unmatched: 7. This CDR3 spans 16 amino acids. Germline V gene lookup returns CDR1 MNHEY and CDR2 SMNVEV (reference sequence).